Below, 30 T cell receptor beta chains from the same sample are listed, as sequenced in a study of blood T cell repertoires in COVID-19. Some clones are missing from TCRdb's copy, which holds only in-frame ones; the method was immunoSEQ multiplex PCR. The table includes about 140,000 clones, over 80% detected once. Sequencing was performed on peripheral blood. The receptors shown here come from a man between 45 and 60 years old who had recovered from COVID-19.

This rearrangement joins TRBV6-5 to TRBJ1-2; 9 bases line up with TRBD1. V shed 4 bases and J 7 bases; nucleotides not matched to a gene: 1. This CDR3 is 12 amino acids long. From germline, CDR1 is MNHEY and CDR2 SVGAGI. The CDR3 nucleotides read TGTGCCAGCAGTTCGACAGGGGGTGGCTACACCTTC. This translates into CASSSTGGGYTF.

The V gene is TRBV15, the J gene TRBJ2-7; D possibly corresponds to TRBD2 (6 bases). This CDR3 has 15 amino acids. CDR1 LNHNV and CDR2 YYDKDF come from the germline V gene (reference sequence). V dropped 1 base and J dropped 3 bases, with 13 bases sitting between them. DNA of the CDR3: TGTGCCACCAGCAGAGCAGGTGGGGGAGGCTACGAGCAGTACTTC. This codes for CATSRAGGGGYEQYF.

The genes are TRBV2 and TRBJ2-5; D is unclear. The CDR3 is 12 residues long. The germline V gene encodes CDR1 SNHLY and CDR2 FYNNEI. V was shortened by 5 bases and J by 5 bases, with 9 bases between the two germline ends. CDR3 region: CASSSLRETQYF. The CDR3 region has the DNA TGTGCCAGCAGTTCTCTCCGGGAGACCCAGTACTTC.

This rearrangement joins TRBV5-4 to TRBJ2-2; D uncertain. Trimming cost V 1 base and J 2 bases, with 9 bases left between them. CDR3 length: 15 residues. The germline V gene has CDR1 SGHNT and CDR2 YYREEE (reference sequence). CDR3 bases: TGTGCCAGCAGCTTGCAACGCGGTAACACCGGGGAGCTGTTTTTT. This encodes CASSLQRGNTGELFF.

The gene calls are TRBV3-1 (or the pseudogene TRBV3-2) and TRBJ1-1; TRBD1 might be the D (5 bases). The V end lost 2 bases, the J end lost 4 bases, and 11 bases lay between the germline ends. The CDR3 is made up of 14 amino acids. The germline CDR1 and CDR2 sequences are LGHDT and YNNKEL (reference sequence). The CDR3 DNA follows: TGTGCCAGCAGCCAAAGGGGCAGGCCCACTGAAGCTTTCTTT. Encoded protein: CASSQRGRPTEAFF.

The chain recombines TRBV3-1 (or the pseudogene TRBV3-2) with TRBJ2-3; 9 bases match TRBD2. The CDR3 is made up of 18 amino acids. The germline CDR1 and CDR2 sequences are LGHDT and YNNKEL (reference sequence). V dropped 0 bases and J dropped 4; count of bases not matched to a gene: 11. Here the CDR3 DNA reads TGTGCCAGCAGCCAAGAACCTTTCCGGCGGGGGGGGGCAGATACGCAGTATTTT. Translated, it gives CASSQEPFRRGGADTQYF.

The chain joins TRBV27 to TRBJ2-1; 9 positions match TRBD1. V was pared by 2 bases and J by 6 bases, with 5 bases of the junction left unmatched. The CDR3 is made up of 15 amino acids. CDR1 and CDR2 (germline): MNHEY, SMNVEV (reference sequence). The CDR3 is CASSLRDRVSNEQFF. CDR3 bases: TGTGCCAGCAGTTTAAGGGACAGGGTAAGCAATGAGCAGTTCTTC.

This clone was seen a single time. The V and J genes are TRBV6-2 or TRBV6-3 and TRBJ1-5, with D uncertain. Per the germline V gene, CDR1 is MNHEY and CDR2 is SVGEGT. The V and J ends lost 2 bases and 3 bases respectively, with 8 bases between them. CDR3 length: 14 residues. CDR3 in DNA: TGTGCCAGCAGTTACGAGGCCCACAATCAGCCCCAGCATTTT. This sequence encodes CASSYEAHNQPQHF.

The chain employs TRBV18 and TRBJ2-7; 10 positions match TRBD1. This CDR3 comprises 15 residues. Germline lookup yields CDR1 KGHSH and CDR2 LQKENI. The V gene end was trimmed by 2 bases and the J gene end by 9 bases; junction bases not matched to a gene: 10. CDR3 region: CASSPTGTGASVQYF. The CDR3 bases are TGTGCCAGCTCACCAACCGGGACAGGGGCCTCTGTGCAGTACTTC.

The chain carries TRBV6-1 and TRBJ1-2; 11 bases fit TRBD1. CDR1 is MNHNS, CDR2 SASEGT, per germline. The length of the CDR3 is 14 residues. The trim removed 3 bases at V and 5 bases at J, leaving 2 bases unmatched. The CDR3 region has the DNA TGTGCCAGCAGTGAGGGACAGGGGGGTTATGGCTACACCTTC. This encodes CASSEGQGGYGYTF.

This sequence joins TRBV27 and TRBJ2-6; D is undetermined. Germline assignment: CDR1 MNHEY and CDR2 SMNVEV (reference sequence). V dropped 6 bases and J dropped 0 bases, with 9 bases sitting between them. CDR3 length: 15 amino acids. The CDR3 nucleotides read TGTGCCAGCAGGTCCCCGAGCTCTGGGGCCAACGTCCTGACTTTC. Translation: CASRSPSSGANVLTF.

This clone was picked up one time. The chain is built from TRBV15 and TRBJ2-5; D is perhaps TRBD2 (5 bases). The CDR3 is made up of 16 amino acids. Germline values: CDR1 LNHNV, CDR2 YYDKDF (reference sequence). Trimming removed 8 bases from V and 5 bases from J, with 24 bases in between. The chain's CDR3 is CATRRGSAGSRETQYF. The CDR3 DNA reads as TGTGCCACCCGTCGTGGGAGTGCGGGTAGTAGGGAGACCCAGTACTTC.

The CDR3 loop reads CASSPLAAGGHYGYTF. The CDR3 DNA is TGTGCCAGCTCACCTCTCGCGGCAGGGGGGCACTATGGCTACACCTTC. The V and J genes are TRBV18 and TRBJ1-2; 7 positions agree with TRBD1. The length of the CDR3 is 16 residues. Germline V gene lookup returns CDR1 KGHSH and CDR2 LQKENI. Trimming removed 3 bases from V and 3 bases from J; junction bases left unmatched: 10.

The chain carries TRBV19 and TRBJ2-1; 11 bases are a match to TRBD1. V trimming: 1 base; J trimming: 7 bases; junction bases outside the gene matches: 6. This CDR3 has 16 residues. CDR1 and CDR2 from the germline V gene are LNHDA and SQIVND (reference sequence). CDR3 DNA: TGTGCCAGTAGTATAGCAGGACAGGGGGCTGGTAATGAGCAGTTCTTC. It specifies CASSIAGQGAGNEQFF. Together with reference TRBV19 and TRBJ2-1, the CDR3 gives the full variable domain: DGGITQSPKYLFRKEGQNVTLSCEQNLNHDAMYWYRQDPGQGLRLIYYSQIVNDFQKGDIAEGYSVSREKKESFPLTVTSAQKNPTAFYLCASSIAGQGAGNEQFFGPGTRLTVL.

J is TRBJ2-7 and V is TRBV5-4; 7 nucleotides align to TRBD1. With V trimmed by 5 bases and J by 0 bases, 11 bases remained unmatched. Looked up from germline, CDR1 is SGHNT and CDR2 is YYREEE (reference sequence). The CDR3 runs 16 residues. CDR3 loop: CASSVGGLAGSYEQYF. The DNA for the CDR3 is TGTGCCAGCAGTGTAGGGGGCCTGGCGGGCTCCTACGAGCAGTACTTC.

The chain employs TRBV7-9 and TRBJ1-1, with D perhaps matching TRBD1 (5 bases). This CDR3 has 13 amino acids. CDR1 and CDR2 (germline): SEHNR, FQNEAQ (reference sequence). V was cut by 1 base and J by 11 bases, with 14 bases left in between. The CDR3 loop is CASSLVGGISAFF. CDR3 coding DNA: TGTGCCAGCAGCTTAGTGGGGGGTATCTCGGCTTTCTTT.

A note on this clone: One end of the junction does not line up with germline, which may come from a read error. V gene TRBV12-3 or TRBV12-4 combines with J gene TRBJ2-7, with a tentative D call TRBD1 (6 bases). The CDR3 runs 11 residues. The CDR3 DNA sequence: TGTGCCAGCAGTACAGGGTACGGGCAGTACTTC. As protein: CASSTGYGQYF.

The rearrangement uses TRBV6-4 and TRBJ1-2; 7 nucleotides align to TRBD1. Per germline, CDR1 MRHNA and CDR2 SNTAGT. CDR3 length: 16 amino acids. The V and J ends lost 8 bases and 4 bases, in that order; junction bases with no gene match: 16. CDR3 nucleotide sequence: TGTGCCAGCTCCCCACAGACAGGGCAATTGGGCTATGGCTACACCTTC. This translates into CASSPQTGQLGYGYTF.

This clone was observed a single time. The chain is built from TRBV5-5 and TRBJ1-1; 7 bases are shared with TRBD1. There are 16 residues in the CDR3. Per the germline V gene, CDR1 is SGHKS and CDR2 is YYEKEE (reference sequence). V was pared by 4 bases and J by 4 bases, with 13 bases of the junction left unmatched. The CDR3 here is CASSLSGTAGGTEAFF. In DNA form, the CDR3 reads TGTGCCAGCAGCCTCTCCGGGACAGCCGGTGGCACTGAAGCTTTCTTT.

This clone has more than one count but fewer than ten. V gene TRBV30 combines with J gene TRBJ2-5; 8 nucleotides align to TRBD2. The germline V gene encodes CDR1 GTSNPN and CDR2 SVGIG (reference sequence). Trimming at V came to 0 bases and at J to 3 bases, leaving 3 bases not matched to a gene. This CDR3 has 14 residues. CDR3 protein: CAWSVRGGKETQYF. DNA of the CDR3: TGTGCCTGGAGTGTTCGGGGGGGCAAAGAGACCCAGTACTTC.

The chain employs TRBV11-2 and TRBJ2-2; 10 positions agree with TRBD2. J gave up 1 base and V 1 base, and 6 bases lay outside the gene matches. The CDR3 consists of 18 residues. Germline values: CDR1 SGHAT, CDR2 FQNNGV. CDR3 protein: CASSLALGLAENTGELFF. CDR3 in DNA: TGTGCCAGCAGCTTAGCCCTCGGACTAGCGGAGAACACCGGGGAGCTGTTTTTT.

The chain is built from TRBV19 and TRBJ1-2; D possibly corresponds to TRBD1 (6 bases). CDR1 is LNHDA and CDR2 is SQIVND in the germline V gene (reference sequence). V lost 9 bases and J lost 7, with 21 bases in between. The CDR3 length is 14 residues. For the CDR3, the DNA is TGTGCCAGCCATTCGGGCTTACGAGGGGGTGGCTACACCTTC. Translating gives CASHSGLRGGGYTF.

The genes are TRBV6-5 and TRBJ2-1; 11 positions agree with TRBD2. The CDR3 spans 15 residues. Germline V gene data show CDR1 as MNHEY and CDR2 as SVGAGI. The trim removed 5 bases at V and 6 bases at J, leaving 6 bases unmatched. CDR3 in DNA: TGTGCCAGCAGTCTAGCGGGGGGCGGTTCCAATGAGCAGTTCTTC. This gives the protein CASSLAGGGSNEQFF.

This chain joins TRBV3-1 (or the pseudogene TRBV3-2) and TRBJ2-5, with 9 bases identical to TRBD1. The germline gives CDR1 LGHDT, CDR2 YNNKEL (reference sequence). The length of the CDR3 is 15 residues. After removal of 3 bases from V and 2 bases from J, the junction contained 4 bases not matched to a gene. The CDR3 coding sequence is TGTGCCAGCAGCCAGACCGGGACAGGGCAAGAGACCCAGTACTTC. Translation gives CASSQTGTGQETQYF.

A note on this clone: Other nucleotide sequences from this sample produce the same CDR3. This chain links TRBV19 with TRBJ2-5, with a tentative D call TRBD1 (5 bases). V gave up 5 bases and J gave up 4 bases, with 8 bases separating them. The germline gives CDR1 LNHDA, CDR2 SQIVND (reference sequence). The CDR3 sequence is 12 residues long. The CDR3 DNA is TGTGCCAGTAGTCAGGGCCGAGAGACCCAGTACTTC. Protein sequence: CASSQGRETQYF.

The genes are TRBV19 and TRBJ2-3; 11 bases align to TRBD1. J was trimmed by 9 bases and V by 5 bases; bases with no gene match: 13. This CDR3 region has 16 residues. Per germline, CDR1 LNHDA and CDR2 SQIVND (reference sequence). Here the CDR3 DNA reads TGTGCCAGTAGTTCACCACCGGGACAGGGGGTTGACACGCAGTATTTT. Translated: CASSSPPGQGVDTQYF.

The sample holds a few counts of this clone. This CDR3 is CAWSGGRGSSYNEQFF. As DNA, the CDR3 is TGTGCCTGGAGTGGGGGCAGGGGAAGCTCCTACAATGAGCAGTTCTTC. The chain couples TRBV30 to TRBJ2-1; TRBD1 might be the D (6 bases). Trimming took off 1 base at V and 0 bases at J, with 13 bases between the two ends. The length of the CDR3 is 16 residues. The germline CDR1 and CDR2 sequences are GTSNPN and SVGIG (reference sequence).

The chain recombines TRBV5-1 with TRBJ1-1; 7 bases align to TRBD1. CDR1 and CDR2 (germline): SGHRS, YFSETQ. V lost 0 bases to trimming and J lost 2 bases; unmatched junction nucleotides: 1. The CDR3 covers 14 residues. In DNA form, the CDR3 reads TGCGCCAGCAGCTTGGGGGACAGCAACACTGAAGCTTTCTTT. Its protein product is CASSLGDSNTEAFF.

The chain carries TRBV19 and TRBJ2-1; the match to TRBD2 covers 8 bases. Germline V gene sequence: CDR1 LNHDA, CDR2 SQIVND (reference sequence). V lost 7 bases and J lost 2; bases outside the gene matches: 4. The CDR3 is 14 residues long. The CDR3 nucleotides are TGTGCCAGTACCCCAGCGGGGGCCTACAATGAGCAGTTCTTC. This translates into CASTPAGAYNEQFF.

The chain couples TRBV7-9 to TRBJ2-7, with a tentative D call TRBD2 (6 bases). CDR3 length equals 14 residues. CDR1 and CDR2 from the germline V gene are SEHNR and FQNEAQ (reference sequence). The ends were cut back, 2 bases at V and 3 bases at J, with 11 bases in the middle. The CDR3 nucleotides read TGTGCCAGCAGCTTAACGGGGGTCTACTACGAGCAGTACTTC. The encoded protein is CASSLTGVYYEQYF.